This T cell receptor beta chain comes out of a study of cytomegalovirus exposure and HLA in healthy donors. Germline CDR1 reads MGHRA; CDR2 reads YSYEKL. The CDR3 runs to 16 residues. The ends were cut back, 3 bases at V and 3 bases at J, with 17 bases in the middle. This clone has a handful of counts. The PCR employed 60 Vbeta primers together with 13 Jbeta primers. Repertoires were generated with immunoSEQ multiplex PCR, while TCRdb's copy carries only in-frame clones and drops some. This table holds roughly 43,000 clones, around 60% found once. The sequence derives from a human donor in good health. Sequenced material: PBMCs. The chain carries TRBV4-1 and TRBJ1-2, with no clear D. CDR3 residues: CASSQNAIGGYYGYTF. The CDR3 DNA reads TGCGCCAGCAGCCAGAATGCCATCGGAGGATACTATGGCTACACCTTC.